These T cell receptor beta chains were read from a single sample in a study of Graves' ophthalmopathy and Graves' hyperthyroidism. TCRdb independently ran MiXCR on the multiplex PCR reads; one entry per CDR3 protein. The data show 200,000 to 300,000 distinct CDR3 sequences, 45% seen once. Input material: peripheral blood. Receptors originate from an adult man with Graves' ophthalmopathy. Each CDR3 is given with its conserved first and last residue. The D gene is left open where the match is weak. Size is omitted from some rows. Given values are once, few, many or a class for expanded clones.

V,D,J,size,CDR3,DNA
TRBV6-6,.,TRBJ1-5,.,CASRISSNQPQHF,TGTGCCAGCAGGATAAGTAGCAATCAGCCCCAGCATTTT
TRBV5-1,.,TRBJ1-4,once,CASSSLGGGEKLFF,TGCGCCAGCAGCTCACTGGGGGGGGGTGAAAAACTGTTTTTT
TRBV5-4,TRBD1,TRBJ2-6,.,CASSQTGSGANVLTF,TGTGCCAGCAGCCAGACAGGGTCGGGGGCCAACGTCCTGACTTTC
TRBV10-3,.,TRBJ1-1,few,CAISDPEEGVAFF,TGTGCCATCAGTGACCCCGAGGAGGGGGTAGCTTTCTTT
TRBV10-2,.,TRBJ1-5,.,CASSDGEGNQPQHF,TGCGCCAGCAGTGACGGGGAGGGCAATCAGCCCCAGCATTTT
TRBV5-6,.,TRBJ1-2,few,CASSYQGIRYGYTF,TGTGCCAGCAGCTATCAGGGGATCCGCTATGGCTACACCTTC
TRBV7-3,TRBD1,TRBJ2-5,.,CASTPGYPTGARETQYF,TGTGCCAGCACACCAGGGTACCCGACAGGGGCAAGGGAGACCCAGTACTTC
TRBV24-1,.,TRBJ2-5,.,CATQGRGQETQYF,TGTGCCACCCAGGGACGAGGCCAAGAGACCCAGTACTTC
TRBV7-8,.,TRBJ2-7,many,CASSPRPPTVAYEQYF,TGTGCCAGCAGTCCTCGACCCCCGACGGTGGCCTACGAGCAGTACTTC
TRBV7-9,TRBD1,TRBJ1-1,.,CASSFPSYRGLNTEAFF,TGTGCCAGCAGCTTCCCCTCCTACAGGGGTTTGAACACTGAAGCTTTCTTT
TRBV2,.,TRBJ2-5,.,CASSFQGQETQYF,TGTGCCAGCAGTTTTCAGGGCCAAGAGACCCAGTACTTC
TRBV20-1,.,TRBJ2-7,few,CSARDRGVESYEQYF,TGCAGTGCTAGAGATAGGGGAGTCGAGTCCTACGAGCAGTACTTC
TRBV20-1,TRBD1,TRBJ2-1,.,CSASRQGAGNEQFF,TGCAGTGCTAGTCGACAGGGGGCAGGAAATGAGCAGTTCTTC
TRBV20-1,.,TRBJ2-7,.,CSASPDTTNYEQYF,TGCAGTGCTTCACCCGACACGACCAACTACGAGCAGTACTTC
TRBV7-2,.,TRBJ1-5,.,CTSSLGSNQPQHF,TGTACCAGCAGCTTGGGAAGCAATCAGCCCCAGCATTTT
TRBV5-4,.,TRBJ1-1,.,CASSYMHGWEF,TGTGCCAGCAGCTATATGCATGGCTGGGAATTT
TRBV20-1,TRBD1,TRBJ1-2,.,CSARASTGANYGYTF,TGCAGTGCTAGAGCCTCGACAGGGGCTAACTATGGCTACACCTTC
TRBV5-4,.,TRBJ1-1,.,CASSSPSNAEAFF,TGTGCCAGCAGCTCACCGTCGAACGCTGAAGCTTTCTTT
TRBV11-2,.,TRBJ2-7,few,CASRPTTGIHEQYF,TGTGCCAGCAGACCCACCACAGGGATCCACGAGCAGTACTTC
TRBV29-1,.,TRBJ2-2,few,CSVGSRGELFF,TGCAGCGTTGGGAGCAGAGGGGAGCTGTTTTTT
TRBV6-1,.,TRBJ1-5,.,CASSDSPNQPQHF,TGTGCCAGCAGTGACAGTCCCAATCAGCCCCAGCATTTT
TRBV5-1,TRBD1,TRBJ1-2,many,CASSLDPGTAYGYTF,TGCGCCAGCAGCTTGGACCCCGGGACAGCCTATGGCTACACCTTC
TRBV9,TRBD1,TRBJ2-6,many,CASSADRVGANVLTF,TGTGCCAGCAGCGCCGACAGGGTCGGGGCCAACGTCCTGACTTTC
TRBV20-1,.,TRBJ1-1,.,CSAAKDTDHEAFF,TGCAGTGCTGCAAAGGATACAGATCATGAAGCTTTCTTT
TRBV9,.,TRBJ1-6,.,CASSDGSYNSPLHF,TGTGCCAGCAGTGACGGATCCTATAATTCACCCCTCCACTTT
TRBV20-1,TRBD2,TRBJ2-5,.,CSAGGEGSGGYQETQYF,TGCAGTGCGGGTGGCGAGGGAAGCGGGGGTTACCAAGAGACCCAGTACTTC
TRBV24-1,.,TRBJ2-7,.,CATSAALMDEQYF,TGTGCCACCAGTGCCGCCTTGATGGACGAGCAGTACTTC
TRBV7-9,TRBD1,TRBJ2-2,few,CASSPQTGDTGELFF,TGTGCCAGCAGCCCACAGACAGGGGACACCGGGGAGCTGTTTTTT
TRBV24-1,TRBD2,TRBJ2-2,.,CATSDPPGLAKGGELFF,TGTGCCACCAGTGATCCACCGGGACTAGCGAAGGGCGGGGAGCTGTTTTTT
TRBV20-1,TRBD1,TRBJ2-7,few,CSAPAKDRVREQYF,TGCAGTGCTCCCGCTAAGGACAGGGTTCGCGAGCAGTACTTC
TRBV5-1,.,TRBJ1-3,.,CASSLATGNTIYF,TGCGCCAGCAGCTTGGCAACGGGAAACACCATATATTTT
TRBV7-8,TRBD1,TRBJ1-2,.,CASSSRTGGLYGYTF,TGTGCCAGCAGCTCCAGGACAGGGGGCCTATATGGCTACACCTTC
TRBV7-3,.,TRBJ1-2,.,CASSVGQSPNYGYTF,TGTGCCAGCAGCGTGGGACAAAGCCCAAACTATGGCTACACCTTC
TRBV24-1,.,TRBJ2-6,.,CATAGDSGANVLTF,TGTGCCACAGCTGGGGACTCTGGGGCCAACGTCCTGACTTTC
TRBV7-9,.,TRBJ2-3,.,CASSVARSTSTDTQYF,TGTGCCAGCAGCGTAGCCCGTAGCACTAGCACAGATACGCAGTATTTT
TRBV20-1,.,TRBJ1-5,few,CSAVSGKGDSNQPQHF,TGCAGTGCTGTCAGTGGGAAGGGGGATAGCAATCAGCCCCAGCATTTT
TRBV7-2,TRBD1,TRBJ2-2,.,CASSLLQGTGELFF,TGTGCCAGCAGCCTATTACAGGGGACCGGGGAGCTGTTTTTT
TRBV29-1,TRBD1,TRBJ1-2,.,CSVEDRETGTYGYTF,TGCAGCGTTGAAGATCGAGAGACAGGGACCTATGGCTACACCTTC
TRBV7-6,.,TRBJ2-7,many,CASSLATGRYGYEQYF,TGTGCCAGCAGCTTAGCGACAGGTCGCTATGGCTACGAGCAGTACTTC
TRBV2,.,TRBJ2-7,few,CASSVRVSSYEQYF,TGTGCCAGCAGTGTCAGGGTGAGCTCCTACGAGCAGTACTTC
TRBV5-6,.,TRBJ2-7,few,CASSLRGHEQYF,TGTGCCAGCAGCTTGCGGGGGCACGAGCAGTACTTC